This T cell receptor (beta chain) was retrieved from a study of T cells after yellow fever vaccination. In regard to this clonotype: Its antigen remains unknown. Its ends do not fully match the called genes, so a read error is possible.

Broader study findings: Highly abundant clonotypes carried over from the bulk population could end up in FACS-sorted repertoires as contaminants. The CD4 and CD8 compartments had a small share of their clonotypes in common.

TCRdb reprocessed the 5' RACE reads via MiXCR and lists one record per CDR3 protein. This repertoire shows a few hundred thousand distinct CDR3 sequences, 7% to 10% found once; its top ten account for roughly 18%. CDR3 size: 17 residues. Germline lookup yields CDR1 SSHAT and CDR2 FNYEAQ (reference sequence). This receptor was taken from a man aged 18 to 30 who received the YFV17D yellow fever vaccine. J is TRBJ2-5 and V is TRBV7-7, with D perhaps given as TRBD1 or TRBD2 (7 bases each). Here the sequenced sample was PBMCs, taken more than 35 days after the first yellow fever vaccination. The CDR3 DNA sequence: TGTGCTAGCAGCTTAGGTGCCCAGGGGGGGCCAATGGAGACCCAGTACTTC. Its translation is CASSLGAQGGPMETQYF.